Given below is one T cell receptor beta chain in context. This specimen comes from a study of blood T cell repertoires in COVID-19. At the level of the study: Acute-phase and convalescent COVID-19 samples originated in the United States, Italy and Spain. From T cells, B-cell-depleted T cells, or PBMCs came the material, which was cDNA or gDNA.

Per the study methods: Nucleated cell number was recorded as an estimate derived from reference gene primer amplification. Profiled with immunoSEQ multiplex PCR; TCRdb holds only in-frame clones, not every one. The V and J calls and clone size come from that table; D and trimming were worked out from the DNA. The sample consists of 100,000 to 150,000 clones, nearly 90% of them appearing once. Enrollment of patients from Seattle took place during active infection, with longitudinal follow-up. This CDR3 has 15 amino acids. V lost 5 bases and J lost 1; bases outside the gene matches: 7. Germline CDR1 is SNHLY and CDR2 is FYNNEI.

The receptor was derived from a woman in her sixties or seventies with COVID-19, enrolled during active disease. The chain links TRBV2 to TRBJ1-1, with 7 bases identical to TRBD1. Sequencing was carried out using peripheral blood. The CDR3 loop reads CASSKLQGGNTEAFF. The DNA for the CDR3 is TGTGCCAGCAGTAAGCTTCAGGGGGGGAACACTGAAGCTTTCTTT.